This TCR beta chain was obtained from a study of blood T cell repertoires in COVID-19. Across the study: COVID-19 samples collected from the United States, Italy and Spain covered acute and convalescent phases. T cells, B-cell-depleted T cells, or PBMCs provided the cDNA or gDNA that served as material.

Original handling: Cell counts per sample came from amplifying reference gene primers. The data were produced by immunoSEQ multiplex PCR, yet TCRdb's version contains in-frame clones alone and is incomplete. Clone size and the V and J calls come from that table; the DNA yielded D and trimming. The sample holds about 140,000 clones, approximately 84% seen once. Each participant's cohort was designated according to participant-reported clinical history. The TCR was taken from a middle-aged man with acute COVID-19. The sample taken for sequencing was PBMCs or T cells enriched from blood (not recorded which).

CDR3 loop: CASSQAPTGIEGNTIYF. Here the CDR3 DNA reads TGCGCCAGCAGCCAGGCCCCAACAGGGATCGAGGGAAACACCATATATTTT. The chain carries TRBV4-3 and TRBJ1-3; perhaps TRBD1 as D (6 bases). Germline CDR1 and CDR2: LGHNA and YSLEER. V gave up 3 bases and J gave up 4 bases, with 19 bases separating them. The CDR3 sequence is 17 residues long.